A selection of T cell receptor beta chains follows, all from one sample in a study of neoadjuvant anti-PD-1 for oral cavity cancer. The data were produced by immunoSEQ multiplex PCR, yet TCRdb's version contains in-frame clones alone and is incomplete. The sample has some 15,000 clones, 65% to 80% seen once. The starting material was PBMCs, obtained before nivolumab (anti-PD-1) treatment. All receptors come from a person aged 35-79 years with oral cavity squamous cell carcinoma. CDR3s include the opening cysteine and the closing phenylalanine or tryptophan. A D gene is named only where the DNA matches it firmly. Size tells how often a clone was seen (once, few, many) or the class of an expanded clone, and some rows leave it out.

TRBV4-1	TRBJ2-2	few	TRBD2	CASSQVAGTSGSAGELFF	TGCGCCAGCAGCCAAGTCGCCGGGACTAGCGGGAGCGCCGGGGAGCTGTTTTTT
TRBV2	TRBJ2-7	.	.	CASMGRYEQYF	TGTGCCAGCATGGGGCGCTACGAGCAGTACTTC
TRBV9	TRBJ1-2	once	TRBD1	CASSLGQAPSYGYTF	TGTGCCAGCAGCCTAGGACAGGCCCCCTCCTATGGCTACACCTTC
TRBV6-1	TRBJ1-5	.	TRBD1	CASSAFGQGIQPQHF	TGTGCCAGCAGTGCCTTCGGACAGGGCATTCAGCCCCAGCATTTT
TRBV5-1	TRBJ2-3	.	TRBD1	CASSEAGTATDTQYF	TGCGCCAGCAGCGAGGCCGGGACAGCCACAGATACGCAGTATTTT
TRBV5-1	TRBJ2-1	.	TRBD2	CASSLTSGSGNEQFF	TGCGCCAGCAGCCTCACGAGCGGGAGCGGCAATGAGCAGTTCTTC
TRBV6-5	TRBJ2-7	once	.	CASDGEGVGPREQYF	TGTGCCAGCGATGGTGAGGGAGTTGGGCCTCGGGAGCAGTACTTC
TRBV12-5	TRBJ2-1	.	TRBD2	CASGLPGLAVYNEQFF	TGTGCTAGTGGTTTGCCGGGACTAGCGGTCTACAATGAGCAGTTCTTC
TRBV10-2	TRBJ1-2	.	.	CASSDATYGYTF	TGCGCCAGCAGTGATGCCACCTATGGCTACACCTTC
TRBV5-4	TRBJ1-1	few	TRBD1	CASSPGQPPTEAFF	TGTGCCAGCAGCCCGGGACAGCCCCCCACTGAAGCTTTCTTT
TRBV4-1	TRBJ2-5	.	.	CASSQDLAGPETQYF	TGCGCCAGCAGCCAAGATCTGGCAGGGCCAGAGACCCAGTACTTC
TRBV19	TRBJ1-2	.	TRBD1	CATNTGTGLSGYTF	TGTGCCACTAACACCGGGACAGGGCTTAGCGGCTACACCTTC
TRBV19	TRBJ1-2	once	TRBD1	CASSTGTDLNYGYTF	TGTGCCAGTAGTACCGGGACAGACCTAAACTATGGCTACACCTTC
TRBV27	TRBJ2-5	.	.	CASRSQETQYF	TGTGCCAGCAGGTCCCAAGAGACCCAGTACTTC
TRBV27	TRBJ2-2	few	TRBD1	CASSLSRSFRTGLAGELFF	TGTGCCAGCAGTTTATCGAGAAGCTTCAGGACAGGGTTGGCCGGGGAGCTGTTTTTT
TRBV14	TRBJ2-7	.	.	CASSQGLARPQYF	TGTGCCAGCAGCCAAGGGCTGGCCAGGCCGCAGTACTTC
TRBV11-2	TRBJ1-1	.	.	CASSTTGKWKLEAFF	TGTGCCAGCAGCACCACAGGGAAGTGGAAGCTTGAAGCTTTCTTT